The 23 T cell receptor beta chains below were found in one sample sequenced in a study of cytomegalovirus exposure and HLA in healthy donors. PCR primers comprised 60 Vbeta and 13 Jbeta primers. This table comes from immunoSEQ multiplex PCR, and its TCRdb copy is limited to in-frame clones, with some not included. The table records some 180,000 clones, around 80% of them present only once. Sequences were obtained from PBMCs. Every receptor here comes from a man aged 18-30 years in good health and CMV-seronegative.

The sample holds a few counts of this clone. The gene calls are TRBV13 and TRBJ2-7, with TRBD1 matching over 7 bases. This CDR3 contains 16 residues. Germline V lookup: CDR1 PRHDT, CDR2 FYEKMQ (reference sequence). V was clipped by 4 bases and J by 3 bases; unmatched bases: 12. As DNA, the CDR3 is TGTGCCAGCAGCTCATTCGCCGGGACAGAGAGCTACGAGCAGTACTTC. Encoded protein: CASSSFAGTESYEQYF. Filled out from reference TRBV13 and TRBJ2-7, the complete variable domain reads AAGVIQSPRHLIKEKRETATLKCYPIPRHDTVYWYQQGPGQDPQFLISFYEKMQSDKGSIPDRFSAQQFSDYHSELNMSSLELGDSALYFCASSSFAGTESYEQYFGPGTRLTVT.

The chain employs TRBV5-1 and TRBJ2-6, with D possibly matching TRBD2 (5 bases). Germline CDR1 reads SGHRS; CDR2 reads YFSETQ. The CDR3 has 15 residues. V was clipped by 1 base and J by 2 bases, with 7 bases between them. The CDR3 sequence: CASSLLGAGANVLTF. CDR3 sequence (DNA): TGCGCCAGCAGCTTGCTCGGGGCTGGGGCCAACGTCCTGACTTTC.

In nucleotides, the CDR3 is TGTGCCACCAGCAGAGGACAGGGCCCTAATGAAAAACTGTTTTTT. It translates to CATSRGQGPNEKLFF. The V and J genes are TRBV15 and TRBJ1-4; TRBD1 aligns across 7 bases. Germline V gene data show CDR1 as LNHNV and CDR2 as YYDKDF (reference sequence). V lost 1 base, J lost 3 bases, and 2 bases stayed unmatched. The CDR3 runs 15 residues. Full variable domain (missing parts from reference TRBV15 and TRBJ1-4): DAMVIQNPRYQVTQFGKPVTLSCSQTLNHNVMYWYQQKSSQAPKLLFHYYDKDFNNEADTPDNFQSRRPNTSFCFLDIRSPGLGDTAMYLCATSRGQGPNEKLFFGSGTQLSVL.

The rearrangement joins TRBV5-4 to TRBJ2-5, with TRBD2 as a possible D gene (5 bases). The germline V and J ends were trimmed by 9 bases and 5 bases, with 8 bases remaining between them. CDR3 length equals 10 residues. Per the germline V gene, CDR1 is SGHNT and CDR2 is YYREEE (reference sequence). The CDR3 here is CATGEETQYF. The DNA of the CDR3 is TGTGCCACCGGGGAGGAGACCCAGTACTTC.

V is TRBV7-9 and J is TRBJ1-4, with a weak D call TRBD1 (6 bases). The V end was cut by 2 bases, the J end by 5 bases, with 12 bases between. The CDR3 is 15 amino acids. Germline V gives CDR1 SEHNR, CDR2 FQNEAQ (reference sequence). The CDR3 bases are TGTGCCAGCAGCTTAATAGCAGGGGACAATGAAAAACTGTTTTTT. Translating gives CASSLIAGDNEKLFF.

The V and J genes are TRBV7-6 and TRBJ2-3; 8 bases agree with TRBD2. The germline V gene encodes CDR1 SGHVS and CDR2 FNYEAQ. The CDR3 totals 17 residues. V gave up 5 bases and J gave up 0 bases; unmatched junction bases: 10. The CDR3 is CASSPGLAFSSTDTQYF. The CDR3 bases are TGTGCCAGCAGCCCAGGACTAGCTTTTTCTAGCACAGATACGCAGTATTTT. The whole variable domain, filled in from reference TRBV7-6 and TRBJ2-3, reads GAGVSQSPRYKVTKRGQDVALRCDPISGHVSLYWYRQALGQGPEFLTYFNYEAQQDKSGLPNDRFSAERPEGSISTLTIQRTEQRDSAMYRCASSPGLAFSSTDTQYFGPGTRLTVL.

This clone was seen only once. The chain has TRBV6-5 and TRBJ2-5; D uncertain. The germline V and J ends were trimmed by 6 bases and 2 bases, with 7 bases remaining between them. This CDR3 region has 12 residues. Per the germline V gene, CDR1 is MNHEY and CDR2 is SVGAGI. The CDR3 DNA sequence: TGTGCCAGCAGCCACGCGCAAGAGACCCAGTACTTC. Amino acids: CASSHAQETQYF.

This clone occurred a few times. The CDR3 DNA reads as TGCAGCGGGGGAGAGGCCCCGAACACCGGGGAGCTGTTTTTT. Its translation: CSGGEAPNTGELFF. This rearrangement joins TRBV29-1 to TRBJ2-2, with D perhaps matching TRBD2 (5 bases). The CDR3 extends over 14 amino acids. Trimming removed 7 bases at V and 0 bases at J, with 12 bases between. The germline gives CDR1 SQVTM, CDR2 ANQGSEA.

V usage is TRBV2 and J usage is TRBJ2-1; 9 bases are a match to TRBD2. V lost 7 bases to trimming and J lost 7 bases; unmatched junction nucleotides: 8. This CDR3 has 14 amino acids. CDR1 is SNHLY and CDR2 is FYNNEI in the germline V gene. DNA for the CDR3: TGTGCCAGCATCCCGCGGGGGGGCCGGAATGAGCAGTTCTTC. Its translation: CASIPRGGRNEQFF.

This chain's CDR3 is CASSLAGLEGYEQFF. The CDR3, as DNA: TGTGCCAGCAGCTTAGCGGGACTAGAGGGGTATGAGCAGTTCTTC. The genes are TRBV7-9 and TRBJ2-1, with 8 bases that match TRBD2. After removal of 0 bases from V and 8 bases from J, the junction contained 6 bases not matched to a gene. Germline loops: CDR1 SEHNR, CDR2 FQNEAQ (reference sequence). The CDR3 extends over 15 amino acids. Combining the CDR3 with reference TRBV7-9 and TRBJ2-1 gives the whole variable domain DTGVSQNPRHKITKRGQNVTFRCDPISEHNRLYWYRQTLGQGPEFLTYFQNEAQLEKSRLLSDRFSAERPKGSFSTLEIQRTEQGDSAMYLCASSLAGLEGYEQFFGPGTRLTVL.

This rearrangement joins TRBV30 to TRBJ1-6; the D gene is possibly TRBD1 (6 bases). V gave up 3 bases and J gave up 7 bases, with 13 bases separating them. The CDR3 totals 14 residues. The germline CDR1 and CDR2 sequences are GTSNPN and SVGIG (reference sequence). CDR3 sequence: CAWRDHRENSPLHF. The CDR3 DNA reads TGTGCCTGGAGGGATCACAGGGAGAATTCACCCCTCCACTTT. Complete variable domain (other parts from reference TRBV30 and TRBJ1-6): SQTIHQWPATLVQPVGSPLSLECTVEGTSNPNLYWYRQAAGRGLQLLFYSVGIGQISSEVPQNLSASRPQDRQFILSSKKLLLSDSGFYLCAWRDHRENSPLHFGNGTRLTVT.

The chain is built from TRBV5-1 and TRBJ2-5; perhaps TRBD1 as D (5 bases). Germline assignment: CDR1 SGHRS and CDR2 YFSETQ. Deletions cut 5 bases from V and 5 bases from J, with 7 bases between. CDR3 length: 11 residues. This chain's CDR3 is CASSRQETQYF. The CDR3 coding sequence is TGCGCCAGCAGTCGACAGGAGACCCAGTACTTC.

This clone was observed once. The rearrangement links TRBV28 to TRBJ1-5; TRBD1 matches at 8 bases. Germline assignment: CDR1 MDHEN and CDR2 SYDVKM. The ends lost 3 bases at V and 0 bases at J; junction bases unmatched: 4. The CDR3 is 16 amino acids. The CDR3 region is CASSFLDRDSNQPQHF. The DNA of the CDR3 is TGTGCCAGCAGTTTCTTGGACAGGGATAGCAATCAGCCCCAGCATTTT.

The CDR3 region is CSADTGYEQYF. The CDR3 DNA is TGCAGTGCGGATACAGGCTACGAGCAGTACTTC. The genes are TRBV20-1 and TRBJ2-7; D might be TRBD1 (5 bases). Germline V gives CDR1 DFQATT, CDR2 SNEGSKA (reference sequence). V was shortened by 6 bases and J by 3 bases, with 9 bases between the two germline ends. The CDR3 length is 11 residues.

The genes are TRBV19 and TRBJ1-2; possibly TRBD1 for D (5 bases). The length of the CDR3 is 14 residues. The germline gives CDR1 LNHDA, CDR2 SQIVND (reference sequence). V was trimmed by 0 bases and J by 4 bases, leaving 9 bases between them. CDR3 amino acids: CASSIDGRAYGYTF. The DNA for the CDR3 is TGTGCCAGTAGTATAGATGGCAGGGCCTATGGCTACACCTTC.

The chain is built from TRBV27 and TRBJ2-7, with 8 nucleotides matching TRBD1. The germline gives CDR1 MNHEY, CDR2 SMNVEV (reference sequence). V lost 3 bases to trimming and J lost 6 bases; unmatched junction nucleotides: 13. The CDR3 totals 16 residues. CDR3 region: CASSLLPGQVGLEQYF. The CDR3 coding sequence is TGTGCCAGCAGTTTGCTCCCGGGACAGGTGGGCCTCGAGCAGTACTTC.

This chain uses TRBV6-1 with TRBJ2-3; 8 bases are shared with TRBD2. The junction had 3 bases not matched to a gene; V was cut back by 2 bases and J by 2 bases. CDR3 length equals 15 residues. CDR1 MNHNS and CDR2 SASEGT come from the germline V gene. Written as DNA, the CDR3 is TGTGCCAGCAGTGAATTAGCGGGACTCACAGATACGCAGTATTTT. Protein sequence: CASSELAGLTDTQYF.

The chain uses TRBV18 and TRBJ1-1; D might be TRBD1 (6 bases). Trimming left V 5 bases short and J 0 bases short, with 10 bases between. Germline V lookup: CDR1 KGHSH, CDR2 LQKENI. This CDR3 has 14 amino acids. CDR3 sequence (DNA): TGTGCCAGCTCAATTGGACAGATGAACACTGAAGCTTTCTTT. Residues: CASSIGQMNTEAFF.

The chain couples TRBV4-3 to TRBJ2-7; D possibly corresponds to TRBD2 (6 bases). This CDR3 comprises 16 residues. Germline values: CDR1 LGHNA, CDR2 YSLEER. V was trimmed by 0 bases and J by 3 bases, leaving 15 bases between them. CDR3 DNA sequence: TGCGCCAGCAGCCAAGAAGGACTATCGACAATCTACGAGCAGTACTTC. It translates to CASSQEGLSTIYEQYF.

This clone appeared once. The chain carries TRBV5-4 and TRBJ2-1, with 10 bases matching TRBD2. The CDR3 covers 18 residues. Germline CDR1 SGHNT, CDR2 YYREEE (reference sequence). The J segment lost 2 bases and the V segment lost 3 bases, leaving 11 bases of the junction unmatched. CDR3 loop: CASSSHPLAGTPYNEQFF. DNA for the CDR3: TGTGCCAGCAGCTCTCACCCACTAGCGGGAACGCCCTACAATGAGCAGTTCTTC. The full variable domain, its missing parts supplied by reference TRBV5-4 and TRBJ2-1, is ETGVTQSPTHLIKTRGQQVTLRCSSQSGHNTVSWYQQALGQGPQFIFQYYREEENGRGNFPPRFSGLQFPNYSSELNVNALELDDSALYLCASSSHPLAGTPYNEQFFGPGTRLTVL.

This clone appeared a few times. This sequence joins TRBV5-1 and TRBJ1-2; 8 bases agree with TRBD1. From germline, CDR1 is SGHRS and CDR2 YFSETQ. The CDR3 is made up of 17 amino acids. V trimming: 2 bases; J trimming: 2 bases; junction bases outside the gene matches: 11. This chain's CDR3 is CASSLEDRARTNYGYTF. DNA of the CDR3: TGCGCCAGCAGCTTAGAGGACAGGGCGAGAACCAACTATGGCTACACCTTC.

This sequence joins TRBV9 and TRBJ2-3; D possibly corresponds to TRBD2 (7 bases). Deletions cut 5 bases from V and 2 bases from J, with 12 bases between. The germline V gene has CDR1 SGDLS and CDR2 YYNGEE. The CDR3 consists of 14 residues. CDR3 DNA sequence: TGTGCCAGCAGTTGGGGGGGCGACACAGATACGCAGTATTTT. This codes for CASSWGGDTDTQYF.

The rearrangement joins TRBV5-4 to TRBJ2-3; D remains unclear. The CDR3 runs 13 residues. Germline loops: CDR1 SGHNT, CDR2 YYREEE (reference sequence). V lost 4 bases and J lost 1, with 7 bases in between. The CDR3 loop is CASSETGTDTQYF. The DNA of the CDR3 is TGTGCCAGCAGCGAAACAGGCACAGATACGCAGTATTTT. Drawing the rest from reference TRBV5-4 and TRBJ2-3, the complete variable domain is ETGVTQSPTHLIKTRGQQVTLRCSSQSGHNTVSWYQQALGQGPQFIFQYYREEENGRGNFPPRFSGLQFPNYSSELNVNALELDDSALYLCASSETGTDTQYFGPGTRLTVL.